The clone carrying this T cell receptor beta chain has a handful of counts. The sample belongs to a study of blood T cells in healthy people across ages. Trimming left V 4 bases short and J 4 bases short, with 13 bases between. CDR1 SGHTA and CDR2 FQGTGA come from the germline V gene. The CDR3 is 14 amino acids. The authors ran a second PCR of about 6 to 12 cycles using a sample-barcoded 5' primer and a J-beta primer mix. Each CDR3 protein is one row after TCRdb ran MiXCR on the 5' RACE reads. The sample consists of approximately 780,000 distinct CDR3 sequences, approximately 24% of them appearing once. RNA extraction gave at least 5 micrograms of total RNA per sample. These data also featured in a second study, about T cells of mothers and their children. From that report: Compared with unrelated pairs, related mother-child pairs had slightly higher, non-significant overlap.

The sample comprised blood. This receptor was obtained from a boy between 5 and 17 years old in good health. The rearrangement links TRBV7-3 to TRBJ1-1, with no clear D. The CDR3: CASSSAVGSTEAFF. Written as DNA, the CDR3 is TGTGCCAGCAGCTCCGCCGTGGGAAGCACTGAAGCTTTCTTT.